This T cell receptor beta chain was sequenced for a study of shared clonotypes between healthy human individuals. On the study more broadly: Serving as donors were two women and three men, whose ages spanned 18 to 49.

Study-level results: How much donors shared clonotypes was expected to be affected by sequencing depth. Blood was the sole source, and tissue repertoires probably differ.

The germline CDR1 and CDR2 sequences are MNHEY and SMNVEV (reference sequence). This CDR3 has 13 residues. V lost 3 bases, J lost 2 bases, and 8 bases lay in between. As to this clone: The target antigen is unknown.

Genomic DNA from each subset was divided evenly over several immunoSEQ plates. Sequenced by immunoSEQ multiplex PCR; TCRdb stores in-frame clones only, minus some. The sample carries 400,000 to 500,000 clones, roughly four fifths recorded once. The source is a woman in her thirties or forties in good health. Some clones in this sample may be carry-over from other donors' samples. Sample: PBMCs. The chain combines TRBV27 with TRBJ2-7; D is perhaps TRBD1 (5 bases). The CDR3 here is CASSLDKAYEQYF. CDR3 bases: TGTGCCAGCAGTTTGGACAAAGCCTACGAGCAGTACTTC.